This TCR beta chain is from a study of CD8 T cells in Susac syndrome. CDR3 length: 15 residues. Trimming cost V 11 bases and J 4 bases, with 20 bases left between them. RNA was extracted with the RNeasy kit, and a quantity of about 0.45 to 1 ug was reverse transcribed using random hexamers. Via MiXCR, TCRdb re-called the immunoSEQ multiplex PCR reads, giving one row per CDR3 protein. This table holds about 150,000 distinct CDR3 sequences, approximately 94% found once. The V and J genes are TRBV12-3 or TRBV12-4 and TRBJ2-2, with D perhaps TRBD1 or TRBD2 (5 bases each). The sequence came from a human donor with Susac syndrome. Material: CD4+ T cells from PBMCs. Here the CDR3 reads CAVTRDGELTGELFF. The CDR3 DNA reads TGTGCCGTGACACGGGACGGGGAACTCACCGGGGAGCTGTTTTTT.